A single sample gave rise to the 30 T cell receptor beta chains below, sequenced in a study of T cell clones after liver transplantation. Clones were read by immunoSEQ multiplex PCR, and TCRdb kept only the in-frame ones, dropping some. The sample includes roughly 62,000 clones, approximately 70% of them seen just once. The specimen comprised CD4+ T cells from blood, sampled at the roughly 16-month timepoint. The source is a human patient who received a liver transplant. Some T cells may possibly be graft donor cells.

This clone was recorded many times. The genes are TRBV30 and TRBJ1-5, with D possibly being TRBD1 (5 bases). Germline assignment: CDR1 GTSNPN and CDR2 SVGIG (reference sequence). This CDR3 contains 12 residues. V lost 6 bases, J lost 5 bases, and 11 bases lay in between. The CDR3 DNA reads TGTGCCTGTTCAAAAGGGGATCAGCCCCAGCATTTT. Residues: CACSKGDQPQHF.

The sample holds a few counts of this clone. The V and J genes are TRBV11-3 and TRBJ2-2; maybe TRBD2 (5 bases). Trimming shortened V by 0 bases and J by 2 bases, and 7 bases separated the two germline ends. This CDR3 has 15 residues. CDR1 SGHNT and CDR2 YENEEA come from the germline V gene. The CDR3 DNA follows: TGTGCCAGCAGCTTAGACGGGGTCAACACCGGGGAGCTGTTTTTT. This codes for CASSLDGVNTGELFF.

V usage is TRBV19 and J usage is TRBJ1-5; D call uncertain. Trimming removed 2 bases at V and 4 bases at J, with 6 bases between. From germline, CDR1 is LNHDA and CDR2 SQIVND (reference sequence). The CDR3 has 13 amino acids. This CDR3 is CASSITPNQPQHF. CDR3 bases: TGTGCCAGTAGTATAACACCAAATCAGCCCCAGCATTTT.

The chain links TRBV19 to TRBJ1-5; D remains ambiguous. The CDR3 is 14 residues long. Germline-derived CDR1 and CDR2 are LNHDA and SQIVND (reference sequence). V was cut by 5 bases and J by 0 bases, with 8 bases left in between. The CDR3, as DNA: TGTGCCAGTAGTGCCGACCGTAGCAATCAGCCCCAGCATTTT. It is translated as CASSADRSNQPQHF.

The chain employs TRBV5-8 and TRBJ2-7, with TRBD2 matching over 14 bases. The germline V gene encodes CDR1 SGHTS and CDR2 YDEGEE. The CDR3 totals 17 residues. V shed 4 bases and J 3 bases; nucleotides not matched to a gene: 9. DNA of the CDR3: TGTGCCAGCAGCAAAACGGGACTAGCGGGGGCCAACTACGAGCAGTACTTC. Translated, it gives CASSKTGLAGANYEQYF.

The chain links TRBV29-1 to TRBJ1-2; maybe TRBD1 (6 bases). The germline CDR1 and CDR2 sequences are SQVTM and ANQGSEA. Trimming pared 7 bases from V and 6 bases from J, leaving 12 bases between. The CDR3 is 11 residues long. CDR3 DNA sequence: TGCAGCGCGGAGGGGGTCGATGGCTACACCTTC. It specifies CSAEGVDGYTF.

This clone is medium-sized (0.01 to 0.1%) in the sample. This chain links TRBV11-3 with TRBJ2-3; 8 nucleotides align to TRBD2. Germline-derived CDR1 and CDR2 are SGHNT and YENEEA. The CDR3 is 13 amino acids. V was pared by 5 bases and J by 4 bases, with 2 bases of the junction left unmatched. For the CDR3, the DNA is TGTGCCAGCAGCCTGGGACTAGCAGATACGCAGTATTTT. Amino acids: CASSLGLADTQYF.

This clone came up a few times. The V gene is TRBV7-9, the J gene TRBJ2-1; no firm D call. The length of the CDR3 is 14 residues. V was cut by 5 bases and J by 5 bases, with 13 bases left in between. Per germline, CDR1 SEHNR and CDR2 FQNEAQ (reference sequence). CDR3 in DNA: TGTGCCAGCAGCCCTCACGGACCACACAATGAGCAGTTCTTC. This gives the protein CASSPHGPHNEQFF. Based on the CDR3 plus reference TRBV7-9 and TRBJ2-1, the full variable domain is DTGVSQNPRHKITKRGQNVTFRCDPISEHNRLYWYRQTLGQGPEFLTYFQNEAQLEKSRLLSDRFSAERPKGSFSTLEIQRTEQGDSAMYLCASSPHGPHNEQFFGPGTRLTVL.

The CDR3 sequence is CASSRQGIGTGELFF. The CDR3, as DNA: TGTGCCAGCAGTCGACAGGGCATTGGCACCGGGGAGCTGTTTTTT. The chain has TRBV6-5 and TRBJ2-2, with 7 positions matching TRBD1. Germline CDR1 and CDR2: MNHEY and SVGAGI. The trim removed 5 bases at V and 4 bases at J, leaving 7 bases unmatched. This CDR3 region has 15 residues.

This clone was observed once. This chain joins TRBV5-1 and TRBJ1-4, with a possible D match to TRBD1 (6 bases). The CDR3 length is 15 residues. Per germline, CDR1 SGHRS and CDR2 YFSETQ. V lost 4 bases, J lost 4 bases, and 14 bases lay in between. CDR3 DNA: TGCGCCAGCAGCGATCAGGGGCAGGGTAATGAAAAACTGTTTTTT. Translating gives CASSDQGQGNEKLFF.

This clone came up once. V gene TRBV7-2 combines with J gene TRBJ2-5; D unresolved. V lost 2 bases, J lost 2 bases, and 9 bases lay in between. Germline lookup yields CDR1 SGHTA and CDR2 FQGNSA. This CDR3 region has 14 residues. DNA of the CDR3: TGTGCCAGCAGCTTAATGTTGGGGCAAGAGACCCAGTACTTC. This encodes CASSLMLGQETQYF.

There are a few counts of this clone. The CDR3 sequence: CAWKSRGLDSPLHF. The CDR3 DNA sequence: TGTGCCTGGAAGAGTAGAGGGCTCGATTCACCCCTCCACTTT. This sequence joins TRBV30 and TRBJ1-6; D gene ambiguous. Germline CDR1 GTSNPN, CDR2 SVGIG (reference sequence). This CDR3 spans 14 amino acids. The ends were cut back, 4 bases at V and 8 bases at J, with 15 bases in the middle.

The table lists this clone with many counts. CDR3 nucleotides: TGCGCCAGCAGCCAATTACAGGGGAATAATTCACCCCTCCACTTT. It is translated as CASSQLQGNNSPLHF. The J gene is TRBJ1-6, the V gene TRBV10-2, with TRBD1 identical over 7 bases. The junction had 7 bases not matched to a gene; V was cut back by 6 bases and J by 5 bases. The germline gives CDR1 WSHSY, CDR2 SAAADI. The CDR3 consists of 15 residues.

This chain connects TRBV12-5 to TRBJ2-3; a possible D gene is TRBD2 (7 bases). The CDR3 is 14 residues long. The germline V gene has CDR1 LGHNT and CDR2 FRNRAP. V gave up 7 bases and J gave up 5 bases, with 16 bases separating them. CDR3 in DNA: TGTGCTAGTGCCCGGGGGGCGGGTGGAGATACGCAGTATTTT. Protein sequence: CASARGAGGDTQYF.

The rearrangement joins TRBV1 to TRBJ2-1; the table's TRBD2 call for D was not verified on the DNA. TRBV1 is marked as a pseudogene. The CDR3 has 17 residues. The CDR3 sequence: CTSSHTGLADKYNEQFF. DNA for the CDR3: TGCACCAGCAGCCATACCGGACTAGCAGACAAATACAATGAGCAGTTCTTC.

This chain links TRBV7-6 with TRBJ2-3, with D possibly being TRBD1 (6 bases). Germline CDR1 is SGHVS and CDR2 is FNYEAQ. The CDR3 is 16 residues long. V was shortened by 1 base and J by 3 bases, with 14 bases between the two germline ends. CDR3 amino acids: CASSLGFQGSTDTQYF. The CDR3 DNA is TGTGCCAGCAGCTTAGGGTTTCAGGGGTCGACAGATACGCAGTATTTT.

CDR3 in amino acids: CASSLEGASTDTQYF. In DNA form, the CDR3 reads TGTGCCAGCAGCTTGGAAGGGGCTAGCACAGATACGCAGTATTTT. J is TRBJ2-3 and V is TRBV5-6; the D gene is possibly TRBD1 (5 bases). There are 15 residues in the CDR3. V lost 0 bases and J lost 0, with 8 bases in between. CDR1 and CDR2 from the germline V gene are SGHDT and YYEEEE. The variable domain in full, completed from reference TRBV5-6 and TRBJ2-3, reads DAGVTQSPTHLIKTRGQQVTLRCSPKSGHDTVSWYQQALGQGPQFIFQYYEEEERQRGNFPDRFSGHQFPNYSSELNVNALLLGDSALYLCASSLEGASTDTQYFGPGTRLTVL.

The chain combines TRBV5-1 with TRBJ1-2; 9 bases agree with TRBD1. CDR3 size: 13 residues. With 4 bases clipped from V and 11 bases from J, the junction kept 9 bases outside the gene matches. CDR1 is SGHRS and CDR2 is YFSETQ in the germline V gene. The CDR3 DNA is TGCGCCAGCAGCATGGACAGGGGTGAGGGATACACCTTC. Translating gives CASSMDRGEGYTF.

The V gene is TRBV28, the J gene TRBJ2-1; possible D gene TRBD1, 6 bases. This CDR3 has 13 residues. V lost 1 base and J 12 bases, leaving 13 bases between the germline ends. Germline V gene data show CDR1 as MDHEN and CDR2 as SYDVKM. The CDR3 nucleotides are TGTGCCAGCAGTTTATACAGGGAAATCGGGCAGTTCTTC. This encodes CASSLYREIGQFF. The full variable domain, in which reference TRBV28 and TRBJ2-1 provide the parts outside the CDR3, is DVKVTQSSRYLVKRTGEKVFLECVQDMDHENMFWYRQDPGLGLRLIYFSYDVKMKEKGDIPEGYSVSREKKERFSLILESASTNQTSMYLCASSLYREIGQFFGPGTRLTVL.

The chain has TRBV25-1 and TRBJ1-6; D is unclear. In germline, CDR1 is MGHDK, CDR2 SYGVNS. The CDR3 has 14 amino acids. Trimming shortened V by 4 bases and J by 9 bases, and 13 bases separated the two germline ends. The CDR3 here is CASSGTPMTSPLHF. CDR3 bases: TGTGCCAGCAGTGGGACCCCCATGACTTCACCCCTCCACTTT.

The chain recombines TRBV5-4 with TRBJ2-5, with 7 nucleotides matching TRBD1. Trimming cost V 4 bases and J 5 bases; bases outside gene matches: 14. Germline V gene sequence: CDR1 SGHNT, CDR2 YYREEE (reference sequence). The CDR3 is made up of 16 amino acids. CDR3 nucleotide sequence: TGTGCCAGCAGCACGGGACAGAGAGGGGGAGAGGAGACCCAGTACTTC. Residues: CASSTGQRGGEETQYF. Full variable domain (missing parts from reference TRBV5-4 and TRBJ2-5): ETGVTQSPTHLIKTRGQQVTLRCSSQSGHNTVSWYQQALGQGPQFIFQYYREEENGRGNFPPRFSGLQFPNYSSELNVNALELDDSALYLCASSTGQRGGEETQYFGPGTRLLVL.

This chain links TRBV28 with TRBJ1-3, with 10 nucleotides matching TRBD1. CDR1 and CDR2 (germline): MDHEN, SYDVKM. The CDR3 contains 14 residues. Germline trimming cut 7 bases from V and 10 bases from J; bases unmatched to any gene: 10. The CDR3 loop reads CASTPGQGFGTIYF. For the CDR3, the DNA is TGTGCCAGCACCCCGGGACAGGGGTTCGGGACCATATATTTT.

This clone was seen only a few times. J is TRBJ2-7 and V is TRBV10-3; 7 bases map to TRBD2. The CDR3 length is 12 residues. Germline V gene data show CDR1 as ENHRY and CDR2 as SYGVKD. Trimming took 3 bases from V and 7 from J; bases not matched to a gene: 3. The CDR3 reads CAISDGGKEQYV. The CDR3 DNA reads TGTGCCATCAGTGACGGGGGGAAAGAGCAGTACGTC.

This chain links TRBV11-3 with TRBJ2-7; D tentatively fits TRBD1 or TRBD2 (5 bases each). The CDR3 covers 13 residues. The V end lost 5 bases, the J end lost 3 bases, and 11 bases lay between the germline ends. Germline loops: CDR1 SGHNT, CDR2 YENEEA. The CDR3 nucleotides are TGTGCCAGCAGCCTCGGGACGGACTACGAGCAGTACGTC. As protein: CASSLGTDYEQYV.

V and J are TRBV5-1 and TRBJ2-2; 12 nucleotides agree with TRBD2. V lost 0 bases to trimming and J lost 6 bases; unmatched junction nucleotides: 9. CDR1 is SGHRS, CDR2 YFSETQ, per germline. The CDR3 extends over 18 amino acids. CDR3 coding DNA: TGCGCCAGCAGCTTGGCCCTAGCGGGAGGGCCAAGGTCCGGGGAGCTGTTTTTT. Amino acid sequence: CASSLALAGGPRSGELFF.

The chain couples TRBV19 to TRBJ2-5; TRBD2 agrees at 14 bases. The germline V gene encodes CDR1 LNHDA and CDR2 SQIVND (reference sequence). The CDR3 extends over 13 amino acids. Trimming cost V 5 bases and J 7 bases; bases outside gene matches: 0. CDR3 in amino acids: CASSGTSGGTQYF. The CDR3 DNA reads TGTGCCAGTAGTGGGACTAGCGGGGGGACCCAGTACTTC.

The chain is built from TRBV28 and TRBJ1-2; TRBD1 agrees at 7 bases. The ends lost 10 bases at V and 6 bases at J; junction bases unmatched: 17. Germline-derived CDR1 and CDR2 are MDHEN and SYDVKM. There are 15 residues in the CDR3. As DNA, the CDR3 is TGTGCCACCCGCTCTCAACCAAGGGGGCTTGATGGCTACACCTTC. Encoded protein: CATRSQPRGLDGYTF.

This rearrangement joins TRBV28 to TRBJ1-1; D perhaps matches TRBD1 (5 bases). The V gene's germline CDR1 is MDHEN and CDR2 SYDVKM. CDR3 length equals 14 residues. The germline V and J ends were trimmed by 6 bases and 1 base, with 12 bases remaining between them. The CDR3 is CASRISGANTEAFF. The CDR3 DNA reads TGTGCCAGCAGAATAAGTGGGGCGAACACTGAAGCTTTCTTT.

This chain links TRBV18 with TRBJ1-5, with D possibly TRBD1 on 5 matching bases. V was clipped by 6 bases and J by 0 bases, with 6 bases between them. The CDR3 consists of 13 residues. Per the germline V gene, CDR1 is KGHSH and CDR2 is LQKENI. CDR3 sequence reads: CASSRGSNQPQHF. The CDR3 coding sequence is TGTGCCAGCTCTAGGGGTAGCAATCAGCCCCAGCATTTT.

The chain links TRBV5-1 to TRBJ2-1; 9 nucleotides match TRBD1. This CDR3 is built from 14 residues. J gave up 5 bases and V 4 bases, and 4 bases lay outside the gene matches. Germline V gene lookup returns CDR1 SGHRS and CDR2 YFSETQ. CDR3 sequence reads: CASSPDRGNNEQFF. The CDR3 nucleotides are TGCGCCAGCAGCCCCGACAGGGGGAACAATGAGCAGTTCTTC.